A single sample gave rise to the 26 T cell receptor beta chains below, sequenced in a study of T cell responses to AZD1222 COVID-19 vaccine. Sequencing was performed with immunoSEQ multiplex PCR; in TCRdb, only in-frame clones are kept and a portion is missing. The table records around 100,000 clones, around nine tenths of them present only once. The sequenced sample was peripheral blood, obtained on day 0 of AZD1222 vaccination. These receptors originate from an adult in good health.

This chain connects TRBV6-5 to TRBJ2-1; perhaps TRBD1 as D (6 bases). The CDR3 runs 12 residues. The germline V and J ends were trimmed by 6 bases and 7 bases, with 10 bases remaining between them. The germline V gene has CDR1 MNHEY and CDR2 SVGAGI. CDR3 nucleotide sequence: TGTGCCAGCAGCCGACAGGCAAATGAGCAGTTCTTC. This sequence encodes CASSRQANEQFF.

The gene calls are TRBV11-3 and TRBJ2-3; no clear D gene. CDR1 SGHNT and CDR2 YENEEA come from the germline V gene. This CDR3 is 14 amino acids long. The V gene lost 2 bases and the J gene lost 3 bases, with 9 bases spanning the gap. The CDR3 DNA reads TGTGCCAGCAGCTTATCTGGGATGACAGATACGCAGTATTTT. Protein: CASSLSGMTDTQYF.

The V call is TRBV19, the J call TRBJ2-1; 7 bases map to TRBD1. This CDR3 is 12 amino acids long. J lost 9 bases, V lost 6 bases, and 5 bases had no gene match. Germline V gene sequence: CDR1 LNHDA, CDR2 SQIVND (reference sequence). The CDR3 coding sequence is TGTGCCAGTAGCCGCGGACAGGCTGAGCAGTTCTTC. The encoded protein is CASSRGQAEQFF. Supplemented by reference TRBV19 and TRBJ2-1, the full variable domain reads DGGITQSPKYLFRKEGQNVTLSCEQNLNHDAMYWYRQDPGQGLRLIYYSQIVNDFQKGDIAEGYSVSREKKESFPLTVTSAQKNPTAFYLCASSRGQAEQFFGPGTRLTVL.

This clone has a single count. This sequence joins TRBV6-2 or TRBV6-3 and TRBJ1-2, with 7 bases that match TRBD1. This CDR3 region has 14 residues. Losses at the gene ends were 6 bases for V and 4 bases for J; bases not matched to a gene: 8. Germline values: CDR1 MNHEY, CDR2 SVGEGT. The CDR3 bases are TGTGCCAGCAGCTCGGACAGGATCGGCTATGGCTACACCTTC. Translation gives CASSSDRIGYGYTF.

The chain combines TRBV19 with TRBJ1-5, with 7 bases that match TRBD1. Trimming took 3 bases from V and 1 from J; bases not matched to a gene: 0. The germline V gene has CDR1 LNHDA and CDR2 SQIVND (reference sequence). There are 14 residues in the CDR3. The CDR3 DNA follows: TGTGCCAGTAGTATGACAGGGAGCAATCAGCCCCAGCATTTT. Translated: CASSMTGSNQPQHF.

The rearrangement uses TRBV28 and TRBJ1-2; D not certain. Trimming shortened V by 4 bases and J by 5 bases, and 14 bases separated the two germline ends. Germline V lookup: CDR1 MDHEN, CDR2 SYDVKM. This CDR3 is 14 amino acids long. The CDR3 DNA reads as TGTGCCAGCAGTTCTCGGGCCGGAGATTATGGCTACACCTTC. Translated, it gives CASSSRAGDYGYTF.

This clone has just a few counts. This chain joins TRBV7-2 and TRBJ2-4; no definite D call. Germline V lookup: CDR1 SGHTA, CDR2 FQGNSA. The length of the CDR3 is 17 residues. V was trimmed by 1 base and J by 3 bases, leaving 16 bases between them. The CDR3 spells CASSLGRGGQDKNIQYF. The DNA for the CDR3 is TGTGCCAGCAGCTTAGGGCGAGGCGGCCAGGACAAAAACATTCAGTACTTC.

This clone was seen a few times. The genes are TRBV6-5 and TRBJ2-3; D not certain. The CDR3 is 13 amino acids. Trimming left V 5 bases short and J 0 bases short, with 6 bases between. Germline assignment: CDR1 MNHEY and CDR2 SVGAGI. This chain's CDR3 is CASSLQSTDTQYF. Here the CDR3 DNA reads TGTGCCAGCAGTCTACAGAGCACAGATACGCAGTATTTT.

The CDR3 DNA sequence: TGCGCCAGCAGCCCAAACACCTTGCGGGGACAAACCCGTCCTGGGGCCAACGTCCTGACTTTC. Translating it yields CASSPNTLRGQTRPGANVLTF. The rearrangement joins TRBV4-3 to TRBJ2-6; D may match TRBD1 or TRBD2 (6 bases each). V was clipped by 4 bases and J by 2 bases, with 27 bases between them. The CDR3 is made up of 21 amino acids. The germline gives CDR1 LGHNA, CDR2 YSLEER.

The gene calls are TRBV19 and TRBJ1-2; TRBD1 matches at 10 bases. CDR3 size: 15 residues. V lost 5 bases, J lost 5 bases, and 8 bases stayed unmatched. Germline CDR1 and CDR2: LNHDA and SQIVND (reference sequence). CDR3 loop: CASSDPGQGLYGYTF. CDR3 nucleotides: TGTGCCAGTAGTGATCCGGGACAGGGGTTGTATGGCTACACCTTC.

The V call is TRBV6-5, the J call TRBJ1-2; no reliable D call. The length of the CDR3 is 13 residues. From germline, CDR1 is MNHEY and CDR2 SVGAGI. The V and J ends lost 4 bases and 8 bases respectively, with 14 bases between them. The CDR3 region has the DNA TGTGCCAGCAGTTCCTCGATTGCGGAAGGCTACACCTTC. The encoded protein is CASSSSIAEGYTF.

This clone was counted once. The chain combines TRBV3-1 (or the pseudogene TRBV3-2) with TRBJ1-2; 7 positions match TRBD1. The CDR3 covers 16 residues. Germline V lookup: CDR1 LGHDT, CDR2 YNNKEL (reference sequence). With 0 bases clipped from V and 4 bases from J, the junction kept 8 bases outside the gene matches. CDR3 region: CASSQEYGTVCYGYTF. The CDR3 DNA reads TGTGCCAGCAGCCAAGAATACGGGACAGTCTGCTATGGCTACACCTTC.

The chain recombines TRBV6-5 with TRBJ1-1; D is uncertain. Germline V gene sequence: CDR1 MNHEY, CDR2 SVGAGI. The CDR3 extends over 15 amino acids. V lost 2 bases to trimming and J lost 4 bases, with 14 bases between them. Here the CDR3 reads CASSYQAALTTEAFF. CDR3 in DNA: TGTGCCAGCAGTTACCAGGCAGCCCTAACCACTGAAGCTTTCTTT.

This chain connects TRBV28 to TRBJ2-7; either TRBD1 or TRBD2 may supply D (5 bases each). Germline-derived CDR1 and CDR2 are MDHEN and SYDVKM. This CDR3 spans 13 amino acids. Trimming left V 5 bases short and J 4 bases short, with 12 bases between. CDR3 DNA sequence: TGTGCCAGCAGTGACAGCGGTAGATACGAGCAGTACTTC. Protein: CASSDSGRYEQYF.

J is TRBJ1-1 and V is TRBV6-2 or TRBV6-3; 7 nucleotides match TRBD1. The germline CDR1 and CDR2 sequences are MNHEY and SVGEGT. The CDR3 sequence is 15 residues long. J was trimmed by 4 bases and V by 5 bases; bases with no gene match: 10. The CDR3 bases are TGTGCCAGCAGTCATTTACAGGGGAGCGGCACTGAAGCTTTCTTT. Translated, it gives CASSHLQGSGTEAFF.

V and J are TRBV10-3 and TRBJ1-1; D is uncertain. This CDR3 contains 15 residues. V was shortened by 0 bases and J by 2 bases, with 10 bases between the two germline ends. Germline V CDR1 and CDR2: ENHRY, SYGVKD. CDR3 DNA sequence: TGTGCCATCAGTGAGTCTACCCGGGGTAACACTGAAGCTTTCTTT. It yields the protein CAISESTRGNTEAFF.

This clone was detected only once. This chain uses TRBV7-9 with TRBJ1-2; 9 bases line up with TRBD1. J was trimmed by 8 bases and V by 7 bases; bases with no gene match: 14. CDR1 and CDR2 (germline): SEHNR, FQNEAQ (reference sequence). This CDR3 region has 15 residues. The CDR3: CASTGQGTMKGGYTF. CDR3 DNA sequence: TGTGCCAGCACAGGACAGGGGACTATGAAAGGAGGCTACACCTTC. The full variable domain, rest sourced from reference TRBV7-9 and TRBJ1-2, is DTGVSQNPRHKITKRGQNVTFRCDPISEHNRLYWYRQTLGQGPEFLTYFQNEAQLEKSRLLSDRFSAERPKGSFSTLEIQRTEQGDSAMYLCASTGQGTMKGGYTFGSGTRLTVV.

V gene TRBV13 combines with J gene TRBJ2-1; no definite D call. This CDR3 is 17 amino acids long. The germline V gene encodes CDR1 PRHDT and CDR2 FYEKMQ (reference sequence). The V gene lost 4 bases and the J gene lost 2 bases, with 18 bases spanning the gap. CDR3 loop: CASSSLLDHQTYNEQFF. DNA for the CDR3: TGTGCCAGCAGCTCCCTCCTGGACCACCAGACCTACAATGAGCAGTTCTTC.

This clone has just one count. The CDR3 protein is CASSYAQSSTDTQYF. In nucleotides, the CDR3 is TGTGCCAGCAGTTACGCGCAGTCTAGCACAGATACGCAGTATTTT. The rearrangement links TRBV6-5 to TRBJ2-3; D is uncertain. Germline V gene lookup returns CDR1 MNHEY and CDR2 SVGAGI. There are 15 residues in the CDR3. V shed 2 bases and J shed 0 bases, with 9 bases lying between them.

The chain joins TRBV10-3 to TRBJ2-1; TRBD2 matches 8 bases. The CDR3 loop spans 15 amino acids. V lost 1 base to trimming and J lost 7 bases; unmatched junction nucleotides: 6. The germline gives CDR1 ENHRY, CDR2 SYGVKD. The CDR3 bases are TGTGCCATCAGTGAGTGGGGACTAGGGGCGAATGAGCAGTTCTTC. Its translation: CAISEWGLGANEQFF.

This chain connects TRBV29-1 to TRBJ1-1, with unresolved D. This CDR3 is built from 12 residues. CDR1 and CDR2 from the germline V gene are SQVTM and ANQGSEA. V was clipped by 7 bases and J by 3 bases, with 12 bases between them. The CDR3 DNA reads as TGCAGCGCTACAGATCCCTACACTGAAGCTTTCTTT. This codes for CSATDPYTEAFF.

The J gene is TRBJ2-7, the V gene TRBV12-2; no DNA check was done on the table's D call, TRBD2. TRBV12-2 is a documented pseudogene. This CDR3 comprises 17 residues. The CDR3 bases are TGTGCAAGTCGCTTAGGCGGACTAGCGGGAGTCCCCTACGAGCAGTACTTC. Encoded protein: CASRLGGLAGVPYEQYF.

The J gene is TRBJ1-5, the V gene TRBV10-3; 7 bases align to TRBD1. The CDR3 has 14 amino acids. V was pared by 4 bases and J by 3 bases, with 3 bases of the junction left unmatched. The germline gives CDR1 ENHRY, CDR2 SYGVKD. The CDR3: CAISATGANQPQHF. CDR3 sequence (DNA): TGTGCCATCAGTGCCACAGGGGCCAATCAGCCCCAGCATTTT.

In DNA, the CDR3 is TGTGCCAGTAGGGGACAACCAGCAATAATCTATGGCTACACCTTC. Encoded protein: CASRGQPAIIYGYTF. V and J are TRBV19 and TRBJ1-2, with a weak D call TRBD1 (6 bases). The CDR3 is 15 amino acids. V was cut by 6 bases and J by 4 bases, with 18 bases left in between. Germline V CDR1 and CDR2: LNHDA, SQIVND (reference sequence).

This rearrangement joins TRBV2 to TRBJ1-1; unclear D gene. Trimming shortened V by 5 bases and J by 1 base, and 14 bases separated the two germline ends. Germline-derived CDR1 and CDR2 are SNHLY and FYNNEI. CDR3 length equals 15 residues. The CDR3 here is CASSHYLVTNTEAFF. CDR3 nucleotides: TGTGCCAGCAGTCACTACTTGGTCACGAACACTGAAGCTTTCTTT.

V is TRBV9 and J is TRBJ1-4; no clear D gene. The V gene lost 3 bases and the J gene lost 0 bases, with 9 bases spanning the gap. Germline CDR1 is SGDLS and CDR2 is YYNGEE. The CDR3 sequence is 15 residues long. The CDR3 DNA is TGTGCCAGCAGCGCGGGATTTGCAACTAATGAAAAACTGTTTTTT. Translated: CASSAGFATNEKLFF.